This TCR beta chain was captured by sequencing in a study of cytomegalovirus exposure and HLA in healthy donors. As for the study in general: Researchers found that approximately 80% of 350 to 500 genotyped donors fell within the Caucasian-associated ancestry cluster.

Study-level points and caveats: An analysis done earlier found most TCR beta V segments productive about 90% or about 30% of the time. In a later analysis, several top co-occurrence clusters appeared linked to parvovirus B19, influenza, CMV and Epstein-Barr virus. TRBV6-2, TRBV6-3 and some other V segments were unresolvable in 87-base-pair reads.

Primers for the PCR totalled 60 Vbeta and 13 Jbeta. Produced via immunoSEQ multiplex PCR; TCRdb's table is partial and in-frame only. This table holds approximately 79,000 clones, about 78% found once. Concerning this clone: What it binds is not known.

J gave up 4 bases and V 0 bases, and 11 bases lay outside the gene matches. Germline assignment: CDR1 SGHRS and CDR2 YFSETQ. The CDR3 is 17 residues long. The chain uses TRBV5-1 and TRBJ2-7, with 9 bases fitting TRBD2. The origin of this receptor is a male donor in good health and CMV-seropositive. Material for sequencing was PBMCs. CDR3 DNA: TGCGCCAGCAGCTTGGCTGTAGCGGGAGCCCGGGGGTACGAGCAGTACTTC. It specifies CASSLAVAGARGYEQYF.